This T cell receptor (beta chain) emerged from a study of cytomegalovirus exposure and HLA in healthy donors. In its sample, this clone was seen a few times. The target antigen is unknown. The study ran its PCR with 60 Vbeta and 13 Jbeta primers. The data were produced by immunoSEQ multiplex PCR, yet TCRdb's version contains in-frame clones alone and is incomplete. The sample has 150,000 to 200,000 clones, around 85% seen once; the top ten hold more than 1.5%. Findings and limits, study-wide: High sensitivity and specificity were reportedly achieved when the classifier diagnosed cytomegalovirus status.

Germline CDR1 reads MNHEY; CDR2 reads SMNVEV (reference sequence). Deletions cut 3 bases from V and 0 bases from J, with 9 bases between. The CDR3 covers 14 residues. The sequencing input was PBMCs. The gene calls are TRBV27 and TRBJ2-7; D remains ambiguous. The clonotype was recovered from a man between 18 and 29 years old in good health and CMV-seronegative. This CDR3 reads CASSLAGRSYEQYF. CDR3 DNA sequence: TGTGCCAGCAGTTTGGCAGGCCGCTCCTACGAGCAGTACTTC.